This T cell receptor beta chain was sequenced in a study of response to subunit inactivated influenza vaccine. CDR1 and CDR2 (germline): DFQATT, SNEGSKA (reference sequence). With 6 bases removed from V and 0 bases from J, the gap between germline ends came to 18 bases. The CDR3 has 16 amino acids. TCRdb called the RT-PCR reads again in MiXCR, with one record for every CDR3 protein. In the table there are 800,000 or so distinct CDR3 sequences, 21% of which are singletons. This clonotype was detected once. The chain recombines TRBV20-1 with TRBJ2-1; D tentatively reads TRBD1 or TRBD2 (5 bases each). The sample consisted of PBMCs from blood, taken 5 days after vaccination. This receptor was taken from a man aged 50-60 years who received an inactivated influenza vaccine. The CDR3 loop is CSAGSVAGGSYNEQFF. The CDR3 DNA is TGCAGTGCAGGGTCCGTGGCTGGGGGCTCCTACAATGAGCAGTTCTTC.